This T cell receptor beta chain was recovered during a study of Tregs in tolerant kidney transplant recipients (dated by TCRdb to the late 2010s). Regarding the research as a whole: Transplants used related donors with nonmyeloablative bone marrow transplantation; mixed chimerism was transient in the human trials. Before combined kidney and bone marrow transplantation, this study identified donor-specific regulatory T cells using TCRbeta sequencing and then followed those same cells after transplant.

The CDR3 measures 12 amino acids from cysteine to phenylalanine. Only the CDR3 portion is preserved as DNA: 36 bases, with reading frame beginning at the first base. CDR1 LNHDA and CDR2 SQIVND are derived from the germline V gene (reference sequence). V loses 6 bases of germline sequence and J loses 6 bases, and the interval between the two ends is 11 bases. Results and caveats for the whole study, not just this receptor: Donor-specific Treg expansion exceeded global Treg expansion in tolerant patients, suggesting antigen-driven rather than nonspecific expansion. Because only a small number of patients were included, the study had limitations, and the results will need to be validated in larger populations as well as under other immunosuppression protocols. The most biologically relevant and donor-specific TCRbeta repertoire appeared to be identified by expanding Tregs with activated donor B cells. Because the PCR primers were changed over time for some patients, nucleotide-level comparison could not be performed across the samples from those patients. Biological reproducibility was not directly assessed, although technical replication error appeared to be minimal.

This clone was recorded once. No antigen is known for it. No base quality information exists; no much larger clone differs at one position. For TCRbeta CDR3 sequencing, genomic DNA was extracted from sorted cells using the QIAGEN DNeasy Blood and Tissue Kit. High-throughput TCRbeta CDR3 sequencing was carried out commercially through immunoSEQ, with PCR amplification with bias correction and internal controls included. The original pipeline was this. Unique productive TCRbeta sequences were defined by CDR3 nucleotide sequence where primers matched, and otherwise by CDR3 amino acid sequence together with Vbeta and Jbeta genes. To correct sorting error, sequences shared between sorted populations at a frequency ratio of 2:1 or less were removed; the rest were assigned to the higher population. Donor-reactive sequences were defined as at least 5-fold expanded in CFSE-low cells versus unstimulated cells, with frequency of at least 0.01% in CFSE-low cells. Jensen-Shannon divergence calculated on the top 100 TCRbeta sequences ranked by frequency was used to measure repertoire divergence. For samples with multiple sequencing runs, sorting error was corrected in each run separately before the runs were combined. As stored in TCRdb, this immuneACCESS dataset retains in-frame rearrangements with V and J assigned. A fraction of the clones does not appear; measured against another copy, unresolved V genes explain less than half of the discrepancy, and the remainder lacks a known reason. V and J calls and clone size are as listed in that table; D and trimming were resolved from the DNA. Present in this sample are approximately 99,000 clones, about 90% of which were seen just once. The top ten constitute more than 0.3% of the sample.

The label giving this sample's time point can be read as: blood sample drawn before combined kidney and bone marrow transplant. Thawed PBMCs were FACS-sorted into unstimulated Tregs (CD4+CD25+CD127-), CD4+ non-Tregs (CD4+CD25-), CD4 cells and CD8 cells. Several combined kidney and bone marrow transplant recipients from the ITN036ST trial were included as patients, and samples were available only from these trial subjects. Healthy control blood was processed to PBMCs by Ficoll density gradient and cryopreserved, and patient PBMCs were collected before and after transplant. The sample in question was CD4+ T cells from blood, obtained before the transplant. In this chain, TRBV19 is recombined with TRBJ1-1; the D gene cannot be resolved reliably. The clonotype comes from a human donor who received a combined kidney and bone marrow transplant. The CDR3 protein is CASRAGRAEAFF. The DNA sequence follows: TGTGCCAGTAGGGCTGGGAGGGCTGAAGCTTTCTTT.